The clone carrying this TCR beta chain was counted ten times or more. The data belong to a study of T cell repertoires in cytomegalovirus infection. Per the germline V gene, CDR1 is SGHTA and CDR2 is FQGNSA. This CDR3 contains 16 residues. V was clipped by 7 bases and J by 3 bases, with 16 bases between them. TCRdb recomputed calls from the reads with MiXCR, one row per CDR3 protein. The sample includes fewer than 80,000 distinct CDR3 sequences, 3.7% of them seen just once. The gene calls are TRBV7-2 and TRBJ2-6, with a weak D call TRBD1 (6 bases). Input material: PBMCs. The sequence derives from a human donor in good health (CMV status not recorded). Some clones in this sample may be carry-over from other donors' samples. CDR3 in DNA: TGTGCCAGCACCCCACAGGGTGGGTTTGGGGCCAACGTCCTGACTTTC. Translated: CASTPQGGFGANVLTF.